The 22 T cell receptor beta chains listed next were all sequenced from one sample in a study of cytomegalovirus exposure and HLA in healthy donors (dated by TCRdb to about 2017). The library was generated by the immunoSEQ multiplex PCR assay. For the multiplex PCR, a mixture combining 60 forward primers for TCR Vbeta segments and 13 reverse primers for TCR Jbeta segments was used. This is the immuneACCESS table as TCRdb keeps it, with only in-frame sequences that have V and J called. A part of the clones is gone; compared with another copy, unresolved V genes explain less than half, and the rest is unexplained. Across this sample there are 150,000 to 200,000 clones, with around 62% seen only once. The ten largest clones take up around 2.9% of the sample. Sequenced input: PBMCs. The receptors stem from a man in his forties in good health and CMV-seronegative.

In this sample, this clone turned up once. The chain is built from TRBV7-2 and TRBJ2-1; 11 bases match TRBD2. Germline values: CDR1 SGHTA, CDR2 FQGNSA. This CDR3 contains 15 residues. The V and J ends lost 6 bases and 4 bases, in that order; junction bases with no gene match: 5. The CDR3 region has the DNA TGTGCCAGCAGAACCGGGACTAGCGGTTACAATGAGCAGTTCTTC. It yields the protein CASRTGTSGYNEQFF.

The rearrangement joins TRBV5-1 to TRBJ2-7; D might be TRBD1 (6 bases). The CDR3 loop spans 15 amino acids. V lost 2 bases, J lost 3 bases, and 15 bases lay in between. Germline CDR1 and CDR2: SGHRS and YFSETQ. DNA of the CDR3: TGCGCCAGCAGCTTAACAGGGACGGGGCACTACGAGCAGTACTTC. Residues: CASSLTGTGHYEQYF. Based on the CDR3 plus reference TRBV5-1 and TRBJ2-7, the full variable domain is KAGVTQTPRYLIKTRGQQVTLSCSPISGHRSVSWYQQTPGQGLQFLFEYFSETQRNKGNFPGRFSGRQFSNSRSEMNVSTLELGDSALYLCASSLTGTGHYEQYFGPGTRLTVT.

This clone has more than one count but fewer than ten. The rearrangement links TRBV14 to TRBJ2-3; 8 bases fit TRBD1. The CDR3 consists of 16 residues. Trimming cost V 0 bases and J 4 bases; bases outside gene matches: 6. In germline, CDR1 is SGHDN, CDR2 FVKESK. CDR3 bases: TGTGCCAGCAGCCAAGAGTTCAGGGGGCCTCCAGATACGCAGTATTTT. Encoded protein: CASSQEFRGPPDTQYF.

This sequence joins TRBV27 and TRBJ2-7, with 9 positions matching TRBD2. The germline V gene encodes CDR1 MNHEY and CDR2 SMNVEV (reference sequence). The J segment lost 4 bases and the V segment lost 6 bases, leaving 19 bases of the junction unmatched. This CDR3 spans 18 amino acids. The DNA of the CDR3 is TGTGCCAGCAGAACCAAACCGGGCCAGCGGGGGGTAGGGTACGAGCAGTACTTC. Its translation is CASRTKPGQRGVGYEQYF.

The chain couples TRBV19 to TRBJ1-1; TRBD1 aligns across 8 bases. The CDR3 runs 13 residues. In germline, CDR1 is LNHDA, CDR2 SQIVND (reference sequence). The J segment lost 6 bases and the V segment lost 7 bases, leaving 7 bases of the junction unmatched. The CDR3, as DNA: TGTGCCAGTACCGGGACAGGCGAGCCTGAAGCTTTCTTT. It codes for CASTGTGEPEAFF. Together with reference TRBV19 and TRBJ1-1, the CDR3 gives the full variable domain: DGGITQSPKYLFRKEGQNVTLSCEQNLNHDAMYWYRQDPGQGLRLIYYSQIVNDFQKGDIAEGYSVSREKKESFPLTVTSAQKNPTAFYLCASTGTGEPEAFFGQGTRLTVV.

The chain employs TRBV9 and TRBJ1-3; possibly TRBD1 for D (5 bases). Trimming removed 0 bases from V and 2 bases from J, with 21 bases in between. The CDR3 has 19 amino acids. CDR1 is SGDLS, CDR2 YYNGEE, per germline. CDR3 loop: CASSVVDSPDFGPGNTIYF. DNA for the CDR3: TGTGCCAGCAGCGTAGTAGACAGTCCCGATTTCGGGCCTGGAAACACCATATATTTT.

V is TRBV6-6 and J is TRBJ2-5; 8 bases are a match to TRBD1. The end of the DNA fits TRBJ2-7 better, so the J call may be wrong. CDR1 and CDR2 from the germline V gene are MNHNY and SVGAGI (reference sequence). The CDR3 runs 13 residues. The CDR3 here is CASSLQGAYEQYF. The CDR3 DNA reads as TGTGCCAGCAGTTTACAGGGGGCCTACGAGCAGTACTTC.

The V gene is TRBV30, the J gene TRBJ2-7, with D perhaps matching TRBD2 (5 bases). The CDR3 runs 13 residues. Germline V gene data show CDR1 as GTSNPN and CDR2 as SVGIG (reference sequence). Trimming pared 0 bases from V and 6 bases from J, leaving 12 bases between. The CDR3 nucleotides read TGTGCCTGGAGTGTAAATCCGGGGTCCGAGCAGTACTTC. It codes for CAWSVNPGSEQYF.

This clone showed up just a few times. The gene calls are TRBV5-6 and TRBJ1-1; a weak D match, TRBD1 (5 bases). Germline V gene lookup returns CDR1 SGHDT and CDR2 YYEEEE. V was cut by 0 bases and J by 3 bases, with 15 bases left in between. The CDR3 totals 16 residues. The CDR3 protein is CASSLALGGSDTEAFF. The CDR3 DNA follows: TGTGCCAGCAGCTTGGCCCTCGGGGGGTCGGACACTGAAGCTTTCTTT.

In nucleotides, the CDR3 is TGTGCCAGCAGTGCGGAGCGGGGGGGCCAGGGTACGCAGTATTTT. Protein sequence: CASSAERGGQGTQYF. The chain couples TRBV6-4 to TRBJ2-3; TRBD2 aligns across 10 bases. V lost 4 bases and J lost 8; bases outside the gene matches: 9. The CDR3 has 15 residues. Per the germline V gene, CDR1 is MRHNA and CDR2 is SNTAGT.

The genes are TRBV6-5 and TRBJ2-3; 10 bases line up with TRBD1. This CDR3 spans 15 amino acids. V shed 7 bases and J 4 bases; nucleotides not matched to a gene: 8. CDR1 and CDR2 (germline): MNHEY, SVGAGI. The CDR3 DNA sequence: TGTGCCAGCACCCGCCCCGGGACAGGGGCAGATACGCAGTATTTT. It is translated as CASTRPGTGADTQYF.

The V gene is TRBV2, the J gene TRBJ2-7; D is possibly TRBD1 (6 bases). Germline V CDR1 and CDR2: SNHLY, FYNNEI. Trimming pared 10 bases from V and 5 bases from J, leaving 18 bases between. This CDR3 is built from 13 residues. The DNA for the CDR3 is TGTGCCAACCACCGGACAGCCGGCGACGAGCAGTACTTC. Its protein product is CANHRTAGDEQYF.

The gene calls are TRBV27 and TRBJ2-7, with D perhaps TRBD2 (5 bases). The CDR3 is 13 amino acids. In germline, CDR1 is MNHEY, CDR2 SMNVEV (reference sequence). The V gene lost 5 bases and the J gene lost 0 bases, with 8 bases spanning the gap. CDR3 residues: CASSTGNSYEQYF. CDR3 in DNA: TGTGCCAGCAGTACGGGGAACTCCTACGAGCAGTACTTC.

V is TRBV7-2 and J is TRBJ2-1; 12 nucleotides match TRBD2. The CDR3 is 16 amino acids. From germline, CDR1 is SGHTA and CDR2 FQGNSA. V gave up 3 bases and J gave up 2 bases; unmatched junction bases: 2. CDR3 amino acids: CASSLRLAGAYNEQFF. The CDR3 DNA follows: TGTGCCAGCAGCTTGCGACTAGCGGGAGCCTACAATGAGCAGTTCTTC. The full variable domain, completed using reference TRBV7-2 and TRBJ2-1, is GAGVSQSPSNKVTEKGKDVELRCDPISGHTALYWYRQSLGQGLEFLIYFQGNSAPDKSGLPSDRFSAERTGGSVSTLTIQRTQQEDSAVYLCASSLRLAGAYNEQFFGPGTRLTVL.

The CDR3 nucleotides read TGTGCCAGTAGTCCCGCGAGGGTAGCGGGGGGCCTATACAATGAGCAGTTCTTC. As protein: CASSPARVAGGLYNEQFF. The rearrangement joins TRBV19 to TRBJ2-1, with 10 bases that match TRBD2. V dropped 5 bases and J dropped 4; count of bases not matched to a gene: 14. Germline V gene sequence: CDR1 LNHDA, CDR2 SQIVND (reference sequence). The CDR3 has 18 amino acids.

The table lists this clone with a few counts. The V gene is TRBV2, the J gene TRBJ2-5; D unclear. Germline V gives CDR1 SNHLY, CDR2 FYNNEI. V was trimmed by 1 base and J by 5 bases, leaving 8 bases between them. The CDR3 is 13 residues long. DNA of the CDR3: TGTGCCAGCAGTGAAGAGGTCGGGGAGACCCAGTACTTC. It yields the protein CASSEEVGETQYF.

This clone was detected only a few times. The V call is TRBV18, the J call TRBJ1-1; possibly TRBD1 for D (5 bases). The CDR3 totals 16 residues. Germline CDR1 KGHSH, CDR2 LQKENI. With 3 bases removed from V and 0 bases from J, the gap between germline ends came to 14 bases. This chain's CDR3 is CASSPPGGSMNTEAFF. CDR3 bases: TGTGCCAGCTCACCTCCGGGGGGATCCATGAACACTGAAGCTTTCTTT.

J is TRBJ2-5 and V is TRBV7-2, with D possibly being TRBD2 (6 bases). The CDR3 length is 14 residues. Germline CDR1 and CDR2: SGHTA and FQGNSA. V lost 0 bases to trimming and J lost 5 bases, with 10 bases between them. CDR3 nucleotide sequence: TGTGCCAGCAGCTTAGCTCGGGGGTCCGAGACCCAGTACTTC. It translates to CASSLARGSETQYF.

The chain joins TRBV19 to TRBJ2-2; 8 bases agree with TRBD2. The CDR3 covers 18 residues. V shed 4 bases and J 7 bases; nucleotides not matched to a gene: 17. CDR1 and CDR2 (germline): LNHDA, SQIVND (reference sequence). The CDR3 DNA sequence: TGTGCCAGTAGTAGACACCCCGCGGGGGGCGCTTTCGACGGGGAGCTGTTTTTT. The encoded protein is CASSRHPAGGAFDGELFF.

V gene TRBV7-2 combines with J gene TRBJ1-1; D remains unclear. Germline-derived CDR1 and CDR2 are SGHTA and FQGNSA. The CDR3 length is 16 residues. Trimming cost V 5 bases and J 0 bases, with 16 bases left between them. This CDR3 is CASSTPPQLVNTEAFF. CDR3 nucleotide sequence: TGTGCCAGCAGCACCCCACCCCAGTTGGTGAACACTGAAGCTTTCTTT. Based on the CDR3 plus reference TRBV7-2 and TRBJ1-1, the full variable domain is GAGVSQSPSNKVTEKGKDVELRCDPISGHTALYWYRQSLGQGLEFLIYFQGNSAPDKSGLPSDRFSAERTGGSVSTLTIQRTQQEDSAVYLCASSTPPQLVNTEAFFGQGTRLTVV.

This sequence joins TRBV4-3 and TRBJ2-5; the D is unclear. Near its end, the DNA agrees better with TRBJ2-7, so the J call may be wrong. This CDR3 region has 14 residues. Looked up from germline, CDR1 is LGHNA and CDR2 is YSLEER. The DNA for the CDR3 is TGCGCCAGCAGCCAAGATCATCCAACCTACGAGCAGTACTTC. This codes for CASSQDHPTYEQYF.

The genes are TRBV30 and TRBJ1-5; 7 bases agree with TRBD1. This CDR3 region has 14 residues. V shed 2 bases and J 7 bases; nucleotides not matched to a gene: 8. The V gene's germline CDR1 is GTSNPN and CDR2 SVGIG (reference sequence). CDR3 bases: TGTGCCTGGAGTAAAACAGGGGACGGACAGCCCCAGCATTTT. Translation gives CAWSKTGDGQPQHF.